One sample yielded the 16 T cell receptor beta chains listed below, sequenced in a study of cytomegalovirus exposure and HLA in healthy donors. PCR was performed using 60 Vbeta and 13 Jbeta primers. Repertoires were generated with immunoSEQ multiplex PCR, while TCRdb's copy carries only in-frame clones and drops some. The table lists 150,000 to 200,000 clones, about 80% of them singletons. The source material was PBMCs. Receptor source: a woman aged 45-60 years in good health and CMV-seronegative.

This sequence joins TRBV20-1 and TRBJ1-1; D not resolved. Germline assignment: CDR1 DFQATT and CDR2 SNEGSKA (reference sequence). V was trimmed by 8 bases and J by 7 bases, leaving 8 bases between them. The CDR3 length is 9 residues. The CDR3 spells CSIQVEAFF. The CDR3 DNA follows: TGCAGTATTCAGGTTGAAGCTTTCTTT.

V is TRBV18 and J is TRBJ2-1, with 8 bases identical to TRBD2. Germline CDR1 reads KGHSH; CDR2 reads LQKENI. V was pared by 0 bases and J by 3 bases, with 13 bases of the junction left unmatched. The CDR3 contains 19 residues. This CDR3 is CASSPPRAQGREVYNEQFF. The CDR3, as DNA: TGTGCCAGCTCACCACCGAGGGCCCAGGGGCGGGAGGTCTACAATGAGCAGTTCTTC.

This chain links TRBV9 with TRBJ2-7; 7 positions match TRBD2. CDR3 size: 13 residues. CDR1 SGDLS and CDR2 YYNGEE come from the germline V gene. V lost 4 bases to trimming and J lost 2 bases; unmatched junction nucleotides: 3. CDR3 coding DNA: TGTGCCAGCAGCTCAGGGACTACCTACGAGCAGTACTTC. This translates into CASSSGTTYEQYF.

J is TRBJ1-1 and V is TRBV18; a possible D gene is TRBD1 (6 bases). Trimming pared 3 bases from V and 1 base from J, leaving 9 bases between. CDR1 and CDR2 (germline): KGHSH, LQKENI. This CDR3 is built from 14 residues. The CDR3 sequence: CASSPPTGNTEAFF. The CDR3 DNA follows: TGTGCCAGCTCACCCCCGACAGGGAACACTGAAGCTTTCTTT.

This clone showed up just a few times. The V call is TRBV4-3, the J call TRBJ2-7; the match to TRBD2 covers 8 bases. Germline CDR1 LGHNA, CDR2 YSLEER. CDR3 length: 17 residues. V trimming: 0 bases; J trimming: 4 bases; junction bases outside the gene matches: 11. As DNA, the CDR3 is TGCGCCAGCAGCCAAGATGGGTTTGGACTAGCTAGTTACGAGCAGTACTTC. Amino acids: CASSQDGFGLASYEQYF.

The chain links TRBV6-5 to TRBJ1-2; the D gene is possibly TRBD1 (6 bases). V gave up 10 bases and J gave up 2 bases, with 17 bases separating them. This CDR3 has 14 amino acids. The V gene's germline CDR1 is MNHEY and CDR2 SVGAGI. CDR3 sequence reads: CATARGTSNYGYTF. In DNA, the CDR3 is TGTGCCACCGCCAGGGGAACTTCAAACTATGGCTACACCTTC.

CDR3 bases: TGTGCCAGCAGTTTAAGGCAGGGATATGGCTACACCTTC. It is translated as CASSLRQGYGYTF. The V and J genes are TRBV27 and TRBJ1-2; TRBD1 might be the D (5 bases). V was clipped by 2 bases and J by 5 bases, with 9 bases between them. This CDR3 has 13 residues. The germline gives CDR1 MNHEY, CDR2 SMNVEV (reference sequence).

This clone was seen just once. DNA for the CDR3: TGTGCCAGCAGTTTCCGAGCTCAGCCCCAGCATTTT. Translating gives CASSFRAQPQHF. The chain joins TRBV28 to TRBJ1-5, with unresolved D. This CDR3 contains 12 residues. The V gene's germline CDR1 is MDHEN and CDR2 SYDVKM. V shed 3 bases and J shed 6 bases, with 6 bases lying between them.

This rearrangement joins TRBV2 to TRBJ1-4; no definite D call. There are 15 residues in the CDR3. Trimming removed 3 bases from V and 4 bases from J, with 12 bases in between. CDR1 and CDR2 (germline): SNHLY, FYNNEI. In DNA form, the CDR3 reads TGTGCCAGCAGTGAGCTGAGGCAGCTTAATGAAAAACTGTTTTTT. It encodes CASSELRQLNEKLFF.

V is TRBV27 and J is TRBJ1-4; tentative D call: TRBD1 (5 bases). V dropped 5 bases and J dropped 8 bases, with 15 bases sitting between them. CDR1 and CDR2 (germline): MNHEY, SMNVEV (reference sequence). The CDR3 covers 14 residues. CDR3 bases: TGTGCCAGCAGTCCCTTTGCGGGGGGAGAAAAACTGTTTTTT. Translating it yields CASSPFAGGEKLFF.

The V and J genes are TRBV10-3 and TRBJ1-1, with D maybe TRBD1 (5 bases). Trimming removed 2 bases from V and 4 bases from J, with 11 bases in between. The CDR3 is 14 residues long. Germline-derived CDR1 and CDR2 are ENHRY and SYGVKD. CDR3 sequence reads: CAISEHAGVTEAFF. DNA for the CDR3: TGTGCCATCAGTGAGCACGCGGGGGTCACTGAAGCTTTCTTT.

This clone has only one observation. The chain couples TRBV10-3 to TRBJ2-7; TRBD1 matches 7 bases. Germline V gene sequence: CDR1 ENHRY, CDR2 SYGVKD. Germline trimming cut 6 bases from V and 3 bases from J; bases unmatched to any gene: 8. This CDR3 contains 14 residues. The CDR3 is CAISVLGTDYEQYF. The CDR3 DNA follows: TGTGCCATCAGCGTCCTCGGGACAGACTACGAGCAGTACTTC.

The chain combines TRBV4-3 with TRBJ2-2, with D maybe TRBD1 (6 bases). The CDR3 spans 19 residues. Trimming stripped 3 bases from V and 0 bases from J, with 20 bases between. CDR1 is LGHNA and CDR2 is YSLEER in the germline V gene. In nucleotides, the CDR3 is TGCGCCAGCAGCCAGGACTTACTCTCCGGGACAACGAACACCGGGGAGCTGTTTTTT. Amino acid sequence: CASSQDLLSGTTNTGELFF.

J is TRBJ2-1 and V is TRBV18; 8 positions agree with TRBD1. Trimming at V came to 0 bases and at J to 6 bases, leaving 4 bases not matched to a gene. The CDR3 length is 15 residues. From germline, CDR1 is KGHSH and CDR2 LQKENI. CDR3 in amino acids: CASSPPGQVGNEQFF. In DNA, the CDR3 is TGTGCCAGCTCACCACCGGGACAGGTGGGCAATGAGCAGTTCTTC.

V usage is TRBV27 and J usage is TRBJ1-1; D gene unclear. The CDR3 is 15 amino acids. Trimming cost V 6 bases and J 1 base, with 15 bases left between them. CDR1 MNHEY and CDR2 SMNVEV come from the germline V gene (reference sequence). The DNA of the CDR3 is TGTGCCAGCAGGGTCGCTATGGGGAGGAACACTGAAGCTTTCTTT. Protein sequence: CASRVAMGRNTEAFF.

The CDR3 is CASSFSRSEQYF. DNA of the CDR3: TGCGCCAGCAGCTTCTCGAGGAGCGAGCAGTACTTC. V usage is TRBV5-1 and J usage is TRBJ2-7; no clear D. Trimming removed 2 bases from V and 6 bases from J, with 9 bases in between. Germline CDR1 SGHRS, CDR2 YFSETQ. The CDR3 runs 12 residues.